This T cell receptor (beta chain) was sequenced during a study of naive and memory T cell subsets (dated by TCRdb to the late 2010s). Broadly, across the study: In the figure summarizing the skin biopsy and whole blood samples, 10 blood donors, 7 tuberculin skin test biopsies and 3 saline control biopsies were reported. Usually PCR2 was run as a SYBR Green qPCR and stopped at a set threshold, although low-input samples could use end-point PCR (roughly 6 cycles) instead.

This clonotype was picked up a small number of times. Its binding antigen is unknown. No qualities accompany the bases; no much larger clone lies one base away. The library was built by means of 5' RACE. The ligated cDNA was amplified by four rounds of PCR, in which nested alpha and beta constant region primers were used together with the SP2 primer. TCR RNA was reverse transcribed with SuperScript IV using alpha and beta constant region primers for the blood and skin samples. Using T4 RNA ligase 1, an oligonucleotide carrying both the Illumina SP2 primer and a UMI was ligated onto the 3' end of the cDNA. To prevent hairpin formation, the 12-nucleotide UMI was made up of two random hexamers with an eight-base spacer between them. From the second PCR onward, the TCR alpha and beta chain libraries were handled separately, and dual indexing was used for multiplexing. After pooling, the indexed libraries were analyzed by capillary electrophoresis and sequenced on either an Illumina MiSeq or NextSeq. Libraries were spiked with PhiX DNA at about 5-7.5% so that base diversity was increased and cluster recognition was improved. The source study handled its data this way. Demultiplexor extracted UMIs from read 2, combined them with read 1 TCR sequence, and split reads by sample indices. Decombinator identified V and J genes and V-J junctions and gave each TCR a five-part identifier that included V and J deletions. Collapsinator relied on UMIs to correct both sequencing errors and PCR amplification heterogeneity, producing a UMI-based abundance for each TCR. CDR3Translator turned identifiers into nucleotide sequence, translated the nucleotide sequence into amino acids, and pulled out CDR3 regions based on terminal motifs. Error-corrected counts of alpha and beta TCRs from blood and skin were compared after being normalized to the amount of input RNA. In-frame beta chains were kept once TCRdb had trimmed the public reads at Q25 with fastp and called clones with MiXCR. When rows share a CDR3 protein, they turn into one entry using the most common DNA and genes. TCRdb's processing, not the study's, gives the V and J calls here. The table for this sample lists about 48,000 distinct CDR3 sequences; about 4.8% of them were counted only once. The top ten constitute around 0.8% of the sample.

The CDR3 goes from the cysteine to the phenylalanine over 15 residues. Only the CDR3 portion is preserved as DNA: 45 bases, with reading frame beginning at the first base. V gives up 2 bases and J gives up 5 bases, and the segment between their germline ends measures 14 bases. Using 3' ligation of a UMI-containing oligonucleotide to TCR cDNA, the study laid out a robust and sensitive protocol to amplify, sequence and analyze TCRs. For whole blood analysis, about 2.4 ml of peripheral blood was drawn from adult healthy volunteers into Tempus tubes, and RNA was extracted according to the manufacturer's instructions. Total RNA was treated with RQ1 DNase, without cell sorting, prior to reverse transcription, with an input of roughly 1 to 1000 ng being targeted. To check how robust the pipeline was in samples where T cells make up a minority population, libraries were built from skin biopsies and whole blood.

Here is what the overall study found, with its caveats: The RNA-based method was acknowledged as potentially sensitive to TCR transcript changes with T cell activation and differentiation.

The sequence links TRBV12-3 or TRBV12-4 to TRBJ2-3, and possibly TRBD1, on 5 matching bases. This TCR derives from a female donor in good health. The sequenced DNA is TGTGCCAGCAGTTTACGAAAGACAGTAAAAGATACGCAGTATTTT. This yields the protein CASSLRKTVKDTQYF.